This is a list of T cell receptor beta chains from one sample in a study of T cell responses to AZD1222 COVID-19 vaccine. The method was immunoSEQ multiplex PCR; TCRdb's version includes in-frame clones alone and lacks a portion of them. The sample includes about 120,000 clones, about 91% of them seen just once. The sample consisted of peripheral blood, taken 28 days after the second AZD1222 dose. The receptor set was obtained from an adult who received the AZD1222 COVID-19 vaccine. Each CDR3 is given with its conserved first and last residue. The D gene is left open where the match is weak.

TRBV7-2	TRBJ2-7	TRBD1	TGTGCCAGCAGCTTAAATACAGGGGCAACCTACGAGCAGTACTTC	CASSLNTGATYEQYF
TRBV4-2	TRBJ1-1	-	TGTGCCAGCAGCCAAGAGTCTAGGGCTTTCTTT	CASSQESRAFF
TRBV28	TRBJ2-2	-	TGTGCCAGCAGTCCACCGGACAGAGACACCGGGGAGCTGTTTTTT	CASSPPDRDTGELFF
TRBV6-5	TRBJ1-6	TRBD1	TGTGCCAGCATCCGGGACAGGGTGTCACCCCTCCACTTT	CASIRDRVSPLHF
TRBV24-1	TRBJ2-2	-	TGTGCCACCAGTGACCAGAGGGCGAACACCGGGGAGCTGTTTTTT	CATSDQRANTGELFF
TRBV6-5	TRBJ2-7	-	TGTGCCAGCAGTACAGCCAGGGGCTACGAGCAGTACTTC	CASSTARGYEQYF
TRBV7-8	TRBJ2-7	-	TGTGCCAGCAGTCTTTTAAAGGGCGAGCAGTACTTC	CASSLLKGEQYF
TRBV28	TRBJ1-6	-	TGTGCCAGCGCTGGGGGGGGCAATACCTATAATTCACCCCTCCACTTT	CASAGGGNTYNSPLHF
TRBV4-2	TRBJ1-5	-	TGTGCCAGCAGCCAAGAAGAGGGCCAGGGAAGTCAGCCCCAGCATTTT	CASSQEEGQGSQPQHF
TRBV4-1	TRBJ1-1	TRBD1	TGCGCCAGCAGCCACAGGACAGGGAGGAACACTGAAGCTTTCTTT	CASSHRTGRNTEAFF
TRBV7-2	TRBJ2-2	-	TGTGCCAGCAGCACGGCGAACACCGGGGAGCTGTTTTTT	CASSTANTGELFF
TRBV12-3/TRBV12-4	TRBJ2-2	-	TGTGCCAGCAACCCAGGGAGGACCGGGGAGCTGTTTTTT	CASNPGRTGELFF
TRBV11-2	TRBJ2-7	TRBD1	TGTGCCAGCAGCTGGGACAGGGACTACGAGCAGTACTTC	CASSWDRDYEQYF
TRBV29-1	TRBJ2-1	-	TGCAGCGTTGAAGATGAGCAGTTCTTC	CSVEDEQFF
TRBV12-3/TRBV12-4	TRBJ1-4	-	TGTGCCAGCAGTCCCCGCGGAGGGGAAAAACTGTTTTTT	CASSPRGGEKLFF
TRBV3-1/TRBV3-2	TRBJ2-7	-	TGTGCCAGCAGCCACACGAGGGAAGGCGAGCAGTACTTC	CASSHTREGEQYF